The rows below give T cell receptor beta chains drawn from one sample of a study of CD8+CD57+ T cells in acquired aplastic anemia. MiXCR, applied by TCRdb to the reads, yields one record per CDR3 protein. This sample carries 150,000 or so distinct CDR3 sequences, under 55% of them seen once, and the ten largest clones take about 2.8%. The sample comprised sorted CD4+, CD8+, or CD8+CD57+ T cells (not recorded which) from PBMCs. Receptors originate from a human donor with aplastic anemia. Each CDR3 is given with its conserved first and last residue. The D gene is left open where the match is weak. Rows give clone size only sometimes, using once, few, many, or a class for an expanded clone.

v_call	d_call	clone_size	j_call	cdr3_nt	cdr3_aa
TRBV10-2	NA	NA	TRBJ1-3	TGCGCCAGCAGTGTCTCAGGGGGAAACACCATATATTTT	CASSVSGGNTIYF
TRBV5-1	NA	many	TRBJ1-6	TGCGCCAGCAGCTTGGAAAATTCACCCCTCCACTTT	CASSLENSPLHF
TRBV19	NA	NA	TRBJ2-5	TGTGCCAGTACCCCGGACAGGACTACAGAGACCCAGTACTTC	CASTPDRTTETQYF
TRBV20-1	TRBD1	many	TRBJ1-3	TGCAGTGCTCGGGACAGAACTAACTCTGGAAACACCATATATTTT	CSARDRTNSGNTIYF
TRBV2	NA	many	TRBJ1-1	TGTGCCAGCAGTGGTGATATGAACACTGAAGCTTTCTTT	CASSGDMNTEAFF
TRBV7-2	TRBD2	NA	TRBJ2-3	TGTGCCAGCAGCTTACTCGCGGGAGGGCCTAGCACAGATACGCAGTATTTT	CASSLLAGGPSTDTQYF
TRBV20-1	NA	NA	TRBJ2-7	TGCAGTGCTGAAGGGGTGGGGAGCGCCGGAAGCTCCTACGAGCAGTACTTC	CSAEGVGSAGSSYEQYF
TRBV12-3/TRBV12-4	NA	many	TRBJ1-4	TGTGCCAGCGAGTCTGGTAACAAACTGTTTTTT	CASESGNKLFF
TRBV5-5	NA	NA	TRBJ2-1	TGTGCCAGCAGCTTCCCATTTGGCTTCTTC	CASSFPFGFF
TRBV6-1	NA	many	TRBJ2-3	TGTGCCAGCACCGATATAGTGGATACGCAGTATTTT	CASTDIVDTQYF
TRBV30	NA	few	TRBJ2-6	TGTGCCTGGAGTGTACAGGCCGGGGCCAACGTCCTGACTTTC	CAWSVQAGANVLTF
TRBV10-3	TRBD1	NA	TRBJ1-2	TGTGCCATCAGCTCGACAGGGATGCACGGCTACACCTTC	CAISSTGMHGYTF
TRBV7-2	NA	many	TRBJ2-3	TGTGCCAGCAGCTCGAGATCAGATACGCAGTATTTT	CASSSRSDTQYF
TRBV29-1	TRBD1	once	TRBJ1-1	TGCAGCGTTCGACTAGGGGACAGGCCAATGAACACTGAAGCTTTCTTT	CSVRLGDRPMNTEAFF
TRBV19	NA	many	TRBJ1-6	TGTGCCAGTAGGGCAGAAGCAGATAATTCACCCCTCCACTTT	CASRAEADNSPLHF
TRBV3-1	TRBD1	NA	TRBJ1-1	TGTGCCAGCAGCCCTCTGGTTCAGGGGGGCACTGAAGCTTTCTTT	CASSPLVQGGTEAFF
TRBV12-3/TRBV12-4	TRBD2	many	TRBJ2-7	TGTGCCAGCAGTTTACAGGACGGGGGAGGGAGTTCTCACGAGCAGTACTTC	CASSLQDGGGSSHEQYF
TRBV18	TRBD1	many	TRBJ2-1	TGTGCCAGCTCACCTGGACAGGGTATCGTCCTCTTC	CASSPGQGIVLF
TRBV10-3	TRBD2	NA	TRBJ2-3	TGTGCCATCAGTGTAGCGGGGGGCGTAACAGATACGCAGTATTTT	CAISVAGGVTDTQYF
TRBV7-7	TRBD2	NA	TRBJ2-1	TGTGCTAGCAGCTTAGAGAGCGGGGGTGAGCAGTTCTTC	CASSLESGGEQFF
TRBV20-1	TRBD1	many	TRBJ1-5	TGCAGTGCTAGAGATCCGGCGACAGGGGATTTTACCAATCAGCCCCAGCATTTT	CSARDPATGDFTNQPQHF
TRBV20-1	NA	NA	TRBJ1-6	TGCAGTGCTAGAGCGTCAGGGATACCTAATTCACCCCTCCACTTT	CSARASGIPNSPLHF
TRBV4-3	NA	NA	TRBJ1-1	TGCGCCAGCAGCCAAGCGTGGGCAGTGGCGGGGACTGAAGCTTTCTTT	CASSQAWAVAGTEAFF
TRBV5-1	TRBD1	many	TRBJ1-1	TGCGCCAGCAGCTTGGAACAGGGGATTTACACTGAAGCTTTCTTT	CASSLEQGIYTEAFF
TRBV5-1	TRBD1	many	TRBJ2-7	TGCGCCAGCAGCTCCGGTGGGACAGAGGCCTACGAGCAGTACTTC	CASSSGGTEAYEQYF
TRBV6-6	NA	many	TRBJ2-5	TGTGCCAGCAGTTACCGGGGGTACCAAGAGACCCAGTACTTC	CASSYRGYQETQYF
TRBV5-6	NA	NA	TRBJ2-6	TGTGCCAGCAGCTTGGGGGCGGTCCACGTCTCTGGGGCCAACGTCCTGACTTTC	CASSLGAVHVSGANVLTF
TRBV5-6	TRBD1	many	TRBJ1-2	TGTGCCAGCAGCCCAGCACAGGGGGTAGGCTACACCTTC	CASSPAQGVGYTF
TRBV25-1	NA	many	TRBJ2-3	TGTGCCAGCAGTGAATATTCGGCGCCCACAGATACGCAGTATTTT	CASSEYSAPTDTQYF
TRBV2	NA	NA	TRBJ2-5	TGTGCCAGCAGATGGGTGTCTAGTGGTGAGACCCAGTACTTC	CASRWVSSGETQYF
TRBV6-1	TRBD1	many	TRBJ2-7	TGTGCCGGGAAGACGACAGGGGTCTACGAGCAGTACTTC	CAGKTTGVYEQYF
TRBV20-1	NA	many	TRBJ1-2	TGCAGTGCTAGAGATCCACCCAACTATGGCTACACCTTC	CSARDPPNYGYTF
TRBV7-9	NA	NA	TRBJ1-2	TGTGCCAGCAGCGCATTGACTGATAGAGGCTATGGCTACACCTTC	CASSALTDRGYGYTF
TRBV12-5	NA	many	TRBJ1-1	TGTGCTAGTGGTTTGCCCGACCTTGAAGCTTTCTTT	CASGLPDLEAFF
TRBV4-1	NA	NA	TRBJ2-3	TGCGCCAGCAGCCAGCGACTAGTTGGGTCAGATACGCAGTATTTT	CASSQRLVGSDTQYF
TRBV11-2	TRBD2	few	TRBJ2-2	TGTGCCAGCAGCTTAGAGAGGGCGCAGTCTAGCGGGAGATACGGGGAGCTGTTTTTT	CASSLERAQSSGRYGELFF
TRBV10-3	NA	NA	TRBJ1-1	TGTGCCATCAGTGTCGACACAGGGTTAACTGAAGCTTTCTTT	CAISVDTGLTEAFF
TRBV4-1	NA	many	TRBJ1-2	TGCGCCAGCAGCCAGCTGGACGGGGCGCGGGGCTACACCTTC	CASSQLDGARGYTF
TRBV15	NA	NA	TRBJ1-1	TGTGCCACCAGCAGAGATTGGGCAGTGGCAGCTGAAGCTTTCTTT	CATSRDWAVAAEAFF
TRBV24-1	NA	NA	TRBJ2-7	TGTGCCACCAGTTCTGGGGCCGTGAGCTCCTACGAGCAGTACTTC	CATSSGAVSSYEQYF
TRBV6-4	NA	many	TRBJ1-6	TGTGCCAGCAGTGACGAGGTCGGCTATAATTCACCCCTCCACTTT	CASSDEVGYNSPLHF
TRBV5-1	TRBD1	NA	TRBJ2-7	TGCGCCAGCAGCTTGGCAAGGGGACAGGGCCACGAGCAGTACTTC	CASSLARGQGHEQYF
TRBV11-1	NA	NA	TRBJ2-7	TGTGCCAGCAGCTTGCGCTCCGGGACTTCGAGCTCCTACGAGCAGTACTTC	CASSLRSGTSSSYEQYF
TRBV20-1	TRBD1	NA	TRBJ1-2	TGCAGTGCTACCGGACAGGGGGGCGAGTTAAGCGGCTACACCTTC	CSATGQGGELSGYTF
TRBV29-1	TRBD1	many	TRBJ2-7	TGCAGCGTTGAGACAGGGATCCACGAGCAGTACTTC	CSVETGIHEQYF
TRBV10-3	NA	NA	TRBJ1-5	TGTGCCACGTCCGGGCCCTCGCTTAATCAGCCCCAGCATTTT	CATSGPSLNQPQHF
TRBV25-1	NA	many	TRBJ2-1	TGTGCCAGCAGTCCGTTTACCGGAAATGAGCAGTTCTTC	CASSPFTGNEQFF
TRBV9	TRBD2	many	TRBJ2-7	TGTGCCAGCAGCCCCCAGGCGGGAGGATTGGTCGAGCAGTACTTC	CASSPQAGGLVEQYF
TRBV7-9	NA	NA	TRBJ1-2	TGTGCCAGCAGCTTAAAGGAGGGCCCTAACTATGGCTACACCTTC	CASSLKEGPNYGYTF
TRBV7-6	NA	NA	TRBJ2-1	TGTGCCAGCAGCCCGGGGGAGGGGGGGACAACCAAGTTCTTC	CASSPGEGGTTKFF
TRBV5-1	NA	many	TRBJ2-1	TGCGCCAGCAGCTCTACCTGGACACCTGAATACAATGAGCAGTTCTTC	CASSSTWTPEYNEQFF
TRBV20-1	NA	NA	TRBJ2-5	TGCAGTGCTAGCCCCGCGGCTAGCGTTCAAGAGACCCAGTACTTC	CSASPAASVQETQYF
TRBV7-8	TRBD1	once	TRBJ1-2	TGTGCCAGCAGCTTGACAGGGGGGGGGAGCTATGGCTACACCTTC	CASSLTGGGSYGYTF
TRBV2	TRBD1	NA	TRBJ2-3	TGTGCCAGCAAGGGACAGGGGGCTAGCACAGATACGCAGTATTTT	CASKGQGASTDTQYF
TRBV6-1	TRBD2	many	TRBJ2-7	TGTGCCAGCAGGGGGGGACTACTACTCGGAGCGCAGTACTTC	CASRGGLLLGAQYF
TRBV7-3	TRBD2	many	TRBJ2-1	TGTGCCAGCAGCTTAATGGCTAGCGGGAGCTTCAGCAATGAGCAGTTCTTC	CASSLMASGSFSNEQFF
TRBV19	NA	many	TRBJ1-2	TGTGCCAGTAGATCCGCATTCGGCTATGGCTACACCTTC	CASRSAFGYGYTF
TRBV6-2/TRBV6-3	NA	NA	TRBJ2-5	TGTGCCAGCACTCTGGAAGCCTGGGAGACCCAGTACTTC	CASTLEAWETQYF
TRBV25-1	NA	many	TRBJ2-5	TGTGCCAGCAGTGAAAACGTTTGGCAGGGGGGAGAGACCCAGTACTTC	CASSENVWQGGETQYF